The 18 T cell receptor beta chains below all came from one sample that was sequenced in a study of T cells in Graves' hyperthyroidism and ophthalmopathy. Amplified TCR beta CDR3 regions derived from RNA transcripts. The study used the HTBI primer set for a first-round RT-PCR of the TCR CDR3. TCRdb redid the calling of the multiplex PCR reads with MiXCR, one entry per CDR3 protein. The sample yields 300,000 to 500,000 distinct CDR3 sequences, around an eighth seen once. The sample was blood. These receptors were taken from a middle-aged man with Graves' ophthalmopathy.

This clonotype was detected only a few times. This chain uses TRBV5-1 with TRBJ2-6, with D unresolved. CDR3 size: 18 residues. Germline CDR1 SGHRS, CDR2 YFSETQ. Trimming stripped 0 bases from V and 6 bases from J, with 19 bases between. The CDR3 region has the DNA TGCGCCAGCAGCTTGGGCGGTCAGGCCGCTTCAGCGGCCAACGTCCTGACTTTC. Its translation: CASSLGGQAASAANVLTF.

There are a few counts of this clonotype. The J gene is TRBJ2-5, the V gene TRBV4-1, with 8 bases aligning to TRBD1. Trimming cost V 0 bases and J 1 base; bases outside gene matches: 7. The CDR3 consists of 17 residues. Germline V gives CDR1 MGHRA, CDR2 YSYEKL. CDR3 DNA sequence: TGCGCCAGCAGCCAAGATGGTGTAGACAGGGGCCAAGAGACCCAGTACTTC. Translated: CASSQDGVDRGQETQYF.

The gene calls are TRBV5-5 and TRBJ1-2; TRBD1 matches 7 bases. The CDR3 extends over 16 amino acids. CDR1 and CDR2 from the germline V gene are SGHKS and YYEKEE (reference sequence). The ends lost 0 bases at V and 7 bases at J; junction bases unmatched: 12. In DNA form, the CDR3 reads TGTGCCAGCAGCTTGGAAACCACAGGGGTGTTCTCTGGCTACACCTTC. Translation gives CASSLETTGVFSGYTF.

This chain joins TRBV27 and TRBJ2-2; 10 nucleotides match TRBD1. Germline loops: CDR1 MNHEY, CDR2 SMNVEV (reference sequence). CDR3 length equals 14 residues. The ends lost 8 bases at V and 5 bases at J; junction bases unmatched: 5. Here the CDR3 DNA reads TGTGCCAGCCTACGGACAGGGGGAACCGGGGAGCTGTTTTTT. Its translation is CASLRTGGTGELFF.

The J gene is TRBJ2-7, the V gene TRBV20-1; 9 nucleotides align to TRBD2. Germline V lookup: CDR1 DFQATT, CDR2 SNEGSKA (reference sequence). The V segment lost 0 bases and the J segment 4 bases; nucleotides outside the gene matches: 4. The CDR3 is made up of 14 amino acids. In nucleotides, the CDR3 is TGCAGTGCTAGAGATCCGCTAGCGGGGTACGAGCAGTACTTC. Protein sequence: CSARDPLAGYEQYF.

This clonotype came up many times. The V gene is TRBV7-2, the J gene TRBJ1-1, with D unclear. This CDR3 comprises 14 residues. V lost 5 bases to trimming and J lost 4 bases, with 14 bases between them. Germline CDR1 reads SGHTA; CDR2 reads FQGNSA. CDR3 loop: CASSPVGGVTEAFF. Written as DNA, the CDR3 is TGTGCCAGCAGCCCAGTGGGCGGAGTCACTGAAGCTTTCTTT.

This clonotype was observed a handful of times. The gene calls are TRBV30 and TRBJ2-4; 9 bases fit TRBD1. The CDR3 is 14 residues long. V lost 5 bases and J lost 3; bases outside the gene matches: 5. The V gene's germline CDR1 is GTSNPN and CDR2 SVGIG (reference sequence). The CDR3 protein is CAWHRGPDKNIQYF. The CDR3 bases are TGTGCCTGGCACAGGGGGCCGGACAAAAACATTCAGTACTTC.

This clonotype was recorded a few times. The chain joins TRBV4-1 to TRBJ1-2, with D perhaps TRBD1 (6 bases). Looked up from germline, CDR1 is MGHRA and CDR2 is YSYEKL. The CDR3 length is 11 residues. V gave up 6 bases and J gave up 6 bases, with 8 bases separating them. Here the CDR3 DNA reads TGCGCCAGCAGGAACAGGGATGGCTACACCTTC. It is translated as CASRNRDGYTF.

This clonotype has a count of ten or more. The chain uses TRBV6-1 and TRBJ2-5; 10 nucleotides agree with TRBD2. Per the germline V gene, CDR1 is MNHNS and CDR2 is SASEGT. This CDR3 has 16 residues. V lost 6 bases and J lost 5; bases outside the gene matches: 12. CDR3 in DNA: TGTGCCAGCAGCCTCCTCCCTAGCGGGAGCGGGGAGACCCAGTACTTC. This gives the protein CASSLLPSGSGETQYF.

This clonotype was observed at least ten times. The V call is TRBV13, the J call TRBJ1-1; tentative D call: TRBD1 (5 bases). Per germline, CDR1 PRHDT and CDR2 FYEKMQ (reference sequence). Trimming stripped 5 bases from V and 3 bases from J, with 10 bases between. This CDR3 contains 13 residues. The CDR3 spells CASSVGTYTEAFF. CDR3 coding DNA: TGTGCCAGCAGCGTCGGGACCTACACTGAAGCTTTCTTT.

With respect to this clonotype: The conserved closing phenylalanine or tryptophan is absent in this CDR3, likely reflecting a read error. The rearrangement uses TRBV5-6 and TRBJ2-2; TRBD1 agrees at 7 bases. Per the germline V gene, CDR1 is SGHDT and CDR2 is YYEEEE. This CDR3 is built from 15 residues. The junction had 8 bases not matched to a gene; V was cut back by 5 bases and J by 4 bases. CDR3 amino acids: CASRGTGAPTGELFL. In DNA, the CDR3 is TGTGCCAGCAGGGGAACAGGGGCCCCCACCGGGGAGCTGTTTCTT.

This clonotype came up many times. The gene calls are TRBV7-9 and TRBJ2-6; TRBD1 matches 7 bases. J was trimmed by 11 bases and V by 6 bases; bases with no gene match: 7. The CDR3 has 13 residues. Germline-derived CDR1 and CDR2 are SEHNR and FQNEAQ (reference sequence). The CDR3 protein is CASSSDRSDVLTF. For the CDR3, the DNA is TGTGCCAGCAGTTCGGACAGGTCAGACGTCCTGACTTTC.

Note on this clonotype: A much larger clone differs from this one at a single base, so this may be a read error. CDR3 in amino acids: CASSQQNFEQYF. In nucleotides, the CDR3 is TGTGCCAGCTCACAACAGAACTTCGAGCAGTACTTC. This sequence joins TRBV18 and TRBJ2-7; D ambiguous. This CDR3 comprises 12 residues. Per germline, CDR1 KGHSH and CDR2 LQKENI. Trimming removed 4 bases at V and 6 bases at J, with 10 bases between.

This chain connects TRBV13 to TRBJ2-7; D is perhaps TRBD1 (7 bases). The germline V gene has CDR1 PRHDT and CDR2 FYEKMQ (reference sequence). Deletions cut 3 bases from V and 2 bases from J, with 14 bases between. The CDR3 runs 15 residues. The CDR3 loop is CASSLGQGGAYEQYF. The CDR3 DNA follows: TGTGCCAGCAGCTTGGGCCAGGGGGGCGCCTACGAGCAGTACTTC.

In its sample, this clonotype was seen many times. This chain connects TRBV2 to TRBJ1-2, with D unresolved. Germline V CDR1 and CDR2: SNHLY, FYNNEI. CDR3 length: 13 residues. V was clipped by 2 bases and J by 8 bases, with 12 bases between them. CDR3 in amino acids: CASSETRSGGYTF. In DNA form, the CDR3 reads TGTGCCAGCAGTGAAACTAGGTCTGGCGGCTACACCTTC. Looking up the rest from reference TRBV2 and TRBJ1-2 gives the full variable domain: EPEVTQTPSHQVTQMGQEVILRCVPISNHLYFYWYRQILGQKVEFLVSFYNNEISEKSEIFDDQFSVERPDGSNFTLKIRSTKLEDSAMYFCASSETRSGGYTFGSGTRLTVV.

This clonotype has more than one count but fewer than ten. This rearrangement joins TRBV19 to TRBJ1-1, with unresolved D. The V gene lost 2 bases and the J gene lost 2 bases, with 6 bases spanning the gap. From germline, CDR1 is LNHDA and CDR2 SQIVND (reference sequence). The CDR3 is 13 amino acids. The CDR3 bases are TGTGCCAGTAGTATAATGGGAAACACTGAAGCTTTCTTT. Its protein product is CASSIMGNTEAFF.

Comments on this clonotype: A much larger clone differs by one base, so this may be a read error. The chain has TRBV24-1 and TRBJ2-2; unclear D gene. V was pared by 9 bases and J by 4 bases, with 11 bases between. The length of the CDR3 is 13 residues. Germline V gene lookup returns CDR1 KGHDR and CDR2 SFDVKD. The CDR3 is CATGGQLTGELFF. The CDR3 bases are TGTGCCACCGGTGGCCAACTCACCGGGGAGCTGTTTTTT.

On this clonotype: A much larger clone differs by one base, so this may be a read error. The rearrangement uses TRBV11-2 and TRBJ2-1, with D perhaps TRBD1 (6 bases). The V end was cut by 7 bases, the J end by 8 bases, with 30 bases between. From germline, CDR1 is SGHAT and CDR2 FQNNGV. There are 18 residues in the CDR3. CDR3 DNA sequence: TGTGCCAGCAACGCCGGTCCTAGCAAGAAGGGGGTACACGATGAGCAGTTCTTC. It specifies CASNAGPSKKGVHDEQFF.